Listed below are T cell receptor beta chains from one sample, sequenced in a study of PD-1 blockade in classical Hodgkin lymphoma. The table came from immunoSEQ multiplex PCR; TCRdb's copy has only in-frame clones and leaves some out. The data contain some 31,000 clones, 71% of them singletons. Sequencing used peripheral blood mononuclear cells (PBMCs), obtained before the second cycle of nivolumab. The receptors derive from a human donor with classical Hodgkin lymphoma. Each CDR3 is given with its conserved first and last residue. Each record gives: V gene, clone size, D gene, J gene, CDR3 protein, CDR3 DNA. A D gene is named only where the DNA matches it firmly. Only part of the rows carry a size: once, few, many, or a class if the clone is expanded.

TRBV14	few	.	TRBJ2-7	CASSQPTRRGTDYEQYF	TGTGCCAGCAGCCAACCCACTCGGAGGGGTACCGACTACGAGCAGTACTTC
TRBV9	.	TRBD2	TRBJ2-7	CASSFTSLAGNEQYF	TGTGCCAGCAGCTTCACTTCCCTAGCGGGTAACGAGCAGTACTTC
TRBV11-3	few	.	TRBJ2-3	CASSPDEDTQYF	TGTGCCAGCAGCCCAGACGAGGATACGCAGTATTTT
TRBV7-9	.	TRBD2	TRBJ2-1	CASSSTGTSGGVVEQFF	TGTGCCAGCAGCTCAACCGGGACTAGCGGGGGGGTGGTTGAGCAGTTCTTC
TRBV5-1	medium-sized	.	TRBJ1-2	CASSPSGADIYGYTF	TGCGCCAGCAGCCCGTCCGGGGCGGACATCTATGGCTACACCTTC
TRBV11-2	.	.	TRBJ1-1	CASSLSVGGVTEAFF	TGTGCCAGCAGCTTGTCCGTCGGTGGGGTAACTGAAGCTTTCTTT
TRBV7-8	.	TRBD1	TRBJ1-2	CASSLEFPDREDEANYGYTF	TGTGCCAGCAGCTTAGAGTTTCCGGACAGGGAGGATGAGGCTAACTATGGCTACACCTTC
TRBV4-2	.	.	TRBJ1-1	CASSQTKRNTEAFF	TGTGCCAGCAGCCAGACCAAGAGGAACACTGAAGCTTTCTTT
TRBV19	medium-sized	.	TRBJ1-1	CASSSGAFTRTDEAFF	TGTGCCAGTAGTAGTGGGGCATTCACCCGGACAGATGAAGCTTTCTTT
TRBV30	.	TRBD1	TRBJ1-4	CAWSDRGRIDEKLFF	TGTGCCTGGTCGGACAGGGGGCGAATAGATGAAAAACTGTTTTTT
TRBV11-2	.	.	TRBJ2-1	CASSPEFGAYNEQFF	TGTGCCAGCAGCCCAGAGTTCGGGGCCTACAATGAGCAGTTCTTC
TRBV11-2	.	.	TRBJ2-5	CASSSTNETQYF	TGTGCCAGCAGCTCAACCAATGAGACCCAGTACTTC
TRBV28	.	.	TRBJ1-1	CASSLVSGLGGSNTEAFF	TGTGCCAGCAGTTTGGTCAGTGGTCTCGGGGGTTCGAACACTGAAGCTTTCTTT
TRBV27	.	TRBD1	TRBJ2-7	CASSGTGFVHEQYF	TGTGCCAGCAGTGGGACAGGTTTCGTTCACGAGCAGTACTTC
TRBV6-1	.	.	TRBJ2-7	CASSVKGFDEQYF	TGTGCCAGCAGTGTCAAGGGTTTCGACGAGCAGTACTTC
TRBV27	few	TRBD1	TRBJ2-7	CASSPFLRDRGAEQYF	TGTGCCAGCAGCCCCTTCCTGCGGGACAGGGGTGCCGAGCAGTACTTC
TRBV10-2	few	TRBD2	TRBJ2-1	CASSDRLAGYNEQFF	TGCGCCAGCAGTGACCGACTAGCGGGTTACAATGAGCAGTTCTTC
TRBV5-4	.	TRBD2	TRBJ2-3	CASTKSSGGAPDTQYF	TGTGCCAGCACAAAGTCTAGCGGGGGGGCCCCAGATACGCAGTATTTT
TRBV7-8	.	.	TRBJ1-2	CASSLSPGTDYGYTF	TGTGCCAGCAGCTTATCCCCAGGGACCGACTATGGCTACACCTTC
TRBV2	.	.	TRBJ2-3	CASSRGTGTDTQYF	TGTGCCAGCAGCCGCGGGACAGGCACAGATACGCAGTATTTT
TRBV5-6	.	.	TRBJ2-7	CASSLSENPEQYF	TGTGCCAGCAGTCTTTCCGAGAATCCCGAGCAGTACTTC
TRBV7-9	.	.	TRBJ2-3	CASSGATGLKGDTQYF	TGTGCCAGCAGCGGAGCCACGGGACTTAAGGGGGATACGCAGTATTTT
TRBV6-9	.	.	TRBJ2-7	CASSYSGIHQEQYF	TGTGCCAGCAGTTACTCCGGGATCCACCAAGAGCAGTACTTC
TRBV7-2	.	.	TRBJ2-7	CASSPKAGISYEQYF	TGTGCCAGCTCCCCGAAAGCAGGGATCTCCTACGAGCAGTACTTC
TRBV5-4	.	TRBD1	TRBJ2-1	CASSLVGTGAHGEQFF	TGTGCCAGCAGCTTGGTAGGGACAGGGGCGCATGGTGAGCAGTTCTTC
TRBV19	few	TRBD1	TRBJ2-1	CASSRQGGPYNEQFF	TGTGCCAGCTCTAGACAGGGGGGACCCTACAATGAGCAGTTCTTC
TRBV27	.	.	TRBJ2-5	CASSLVPLRNFRQETQYF	TGTGCCAGCAGTTTGGTCCCCCTACGGAACTTCAGGCAAGAGACCCAGTACTTC
TRBV5-6	.	.	TRBJ1-1	CASSFLTEAFF	TGTGCCAGCAGCTTTCTGACTGAAGCTTTCTTT
TRBV4-3	.	TRBD1	TRBJ2-1	CASSQEDRGNEQFF	TGCGCCAGCAGCCAGGAGGACAGGGGTAATGAGCAGTTCTTC
TRBV2	.	.	TRBJ2-7	CASSPGLLLLTYEQYF	TGTGCCAGCAGTCCCGGGCTACTGCTTCTGACCTACGAGCAGTACTTC
TRBV7-9	.	.	TRBJ1-2	CASSLARVDGYTF	TGTGCCAGCAGCTTAGCCCGAGTGGATGGCTACACCTTC
TRBV7-9	.	.	TRBJ1-3	CASSSTTQVPSGNTIYF	TGTGCCAGCAGCTCGACCACACAGGTTCCCTCTGGAAACACCATATATTTT
TRBV10-3	.	.	TRBJ2-2	CAISEGVPGELFF	TGTGCCATCAGTGAGGGGGTTCCCGGGGAGCTGTTTTTT
TRBV14	.	.	TRBJ1-1	CASSPLTEENTEAFF	TGTGCCAGCAGCCCATTGACAGAAGAGAACACTGAAGCTTTCTTT
TRBV10-2	.	.	TRBJ1-2	CASSESRGQSYGYTF	TGCGCCAGCAGTGAGTCAAGAGGGCAGAGCTATGGCTACACCTTC
TRBV4-1	.	.	TRBJ1-5	CASSQSPGTLNQPQHF	TGCGCCAGCAGCCAATCACCCGGGACACTCAATCAGCCCCAGCATTTT
TRBV5-4	.	TRBD2	TRBJ2-3	CASSPGLAGGVDTQYF	TGTGCCAGCAGCCCGGGACTAGCGGGGGGTGTAGATACGCAGTATTTT
TRBV2	.	TRBD1	TRBJ1-4	CASSDLTGTGGEKLFF	TGTGCCAGCAGTGACCTTACCGGGACAGGGGGTGAAAAACTGTTTTTT
TRBV5-1	.	.	TRBJ1-2	CASSLGLGEFNYGYTF	TGCGCCAGCAGCTTGGGGTTAGGAGAGTTTAACTATGGCTACACCTTC
TRBV12-5	.	TRBD2	TRBJ2-7	CASGPPTSGLVINEQYF	TGTGCTAGTGGTCCCCCGACTAGCGGGCTGGTAATCAACGAGCAGTACTTC
TRBV4-1	.	.	TRBJ1-1	CASSQEGVPEAFF	TGCGCCAGCAGCCAAGAAGGGGTCCCTGAAGCTTTCTTT